Presented here are 29 T cell receptor beta chains from one specimen sequenced in a study of blood T cell repertoires in COVID-19. Repertoires were generated with immunoSEQ multiplex PCR, while TCRdb's copy carries only in-frame clones and drops some. The table includes 270,000 or so clones, around 90% detected once. The sequenced sample consisted of peripheral blood. These receptors all come from a woman aged 55-69 years with COVID-19, enrolled during active disease.

The chain recombines TRBV3-1 (or the pseudogene TRBV3-2) with TRBJ1-2, with 8 bases fitting TRBD1. V was clipped by 7 bases and J by 8 bases; unmatched bases: 12. The length of the CDR3 is 14 residues. CDR1 and CDR2 (germline): LGHDT, YNNKEL (reference sequence). The CDR3 bases are TGTGCCAGCACCGTGACTGGACAGGGAAACGGCTACACCTTC. It translates to CASTVTGQGNGYTF.

The J gene is TRBJ1-2, the V gene TRBV30, with a weak D call TRBD1 (6 bases). CDR3 length: 17 residues. V was clipped by 2 bases and J by 4 bases, with 23 bases between them. Germline CDR1 is GTSNPN and CDR2 is SVGIG (reference sequence). In nucleotides, the CDR3 is TGTGCCTGGAGTTCGGCAACTACCACAGGGTTTAGCTATGGCTACACCTTC. Protein: CAWSSATTTGFSYGYTF.

This clone showed up just once. V gene TRBV3-1 (or the pseudogene TRBV3-2) combines with J gene TRBJ2-1; 9 bases are a match to TRBD1. CDR3 length: 17 amino acids. Trimming at V came to 0 bases and at J to 8 bases, leaving 11 bases not matched to a gene. Looked up from germline, CDR1 is LGHDT and CDR2 is YNNKEL (reference sequence). The chain's CDR3 is CASSQDPPTGGRDEQFF. The CDR3 nucleotides are TGTGCCAGCAGCCAAGATCCCCCGACAGGGGGGCGTGATGAGCAGTTCTTC.

This clone came up once. The rearrangement joins TRBV6-5 to TRBJ1-3; D uncertain. The CDR3 runs to 14 residues. The V end lost 4 bases, the J end lost 1 base, and 8 bases lay between the germline ends. Germline CDR1 and CDR2: MNHEY and SVGAGI. The CDR3 bases are TGTGCCAGCAGTTCGACTCGATCTGGAAACACCATATATTTT. Translation gives CASSSTRSGNTIYF.

The chain is built from TRBV5-1 and TRBJ1-6; TRBD1 matches at 8 bases. The junction had 7 bases not matched to a gene; V was cut back by 4 bases and J by 10 bases. Germline-derived CDR1 and CDR2 are SGHRS and YFSETQ. The CDR3 contains 14 residues. In nucleotides, the CDR3 is TGCGCCAGCAGCCTGGACAGGGTAGAATCACCCCTCCACTTT. It is translated as CASSLDRVESPLHF.

The rearrangement uses TRBV2 and TRBJ1-1, with 9 bases matching TRBD1. Losses at the gene ends were 4 bases for V and 11 bases for J; bases not matched to a gene: 11. Germline CDR1 SNHLY, CDR2 FYNNEI. The CDR3 loop spans 14 amino acids. The CDR3 nucleotides are TGTGCCAGCAGTGTTGCGGGACAGGGTGTACGGGCTTTCTTT. Its translation is CASSVAGQGVRAFF.

CDR3 sequence reads: CASSQARSRGRTDGYTF. DNA for the CDR3: TGTGCCAGCAGCCAAGCTAGGTCCAGGGGGCGCACCGATGGCTACACCTTC. V and J are TRBV14 and TRBJ1-2; TRBD1 matches at 8 bases. Per germline, CDR1 SGHDN and CDR2 FVKESK. V lost 1 base and J lost 6; bases outside the gene matches: 13. This CDR3 has 17 residues.

This clone occurred once. This chain connects TRBV2 to TRBJ2-7, with D maybe TRBD2 (6 bases). The CDR3 has 15 amino acids. The V and J ends lost 1 base and 5 bases respectively, with 15 bases between them. Germline CDR1 SNHLY, CDR2 FYNNEI. The CDR3 region is CASSEGGRGINEQYF. DNA of the CDR3: TGTGCCAGCAGTGAAGGGGGTCGGGGGATCAACGAGCAGTACTTC.

The genes are TRBV2 and TRBJ2-3; D is unclear. The CDR3 totals 17 residues. Germline CDR1 reads SNHLY; CDR2 reads FYNNEI. V was cut by 3 bases and J by 0 bases, with 16 bases left in between. The CDR3, as DNA: TGTGCCAGCAGTGATCTGGTTGTCTACTCTAGCACAGATACGCAGTATTTT. Translation: CASSDLVVYSSTDTQYF. Filled out from reference TRBV2 and TRBJ2-3, the complete variable domain reads EPEVTQTPSHQVTQMGQEVILRCVPISNHLYFYWYRQILGQKVEFLVSFYNNEISEKSEIFDDQFSVERPDGSNFTLKIRSTKLEDSAMYFCASSDLVVYSSTDTQYFGPGTRLTVL.

The chain carries TRBV7-2 and TRBJ2-5; 9 bases map to TRBD1. Trimming cost V 7 bases and J 5 bases; bases outside gene matches: 11. CDR1 is SGHTA, CDR2 FQGNSA, per germline. This CDR3 contains 15 residues. The CDR3: CASTPGTGLRETQYF. In DNA form, the CDR3 reads TGTGCCAGCACACCGGGGACAGGGCTGCGGGAGACCCAGTACTTC.

The chain carries TRBV9 and TRBJ2-3, with TRBD2 as a possible D gene (5 bases). Germline V gene sequence: CDR1 SGDLS, CDR2 YYNGEE. V shed 4 bases and J shed 4 bases, with 13 bases lying between them. The CDR3 runs to 14 residues. The CDR3 sequence is CASSRSPGADTQYF. CDR3 DNA: TGTGCCAGCAGCCGTTCCCCCGGGGCAGATACGCAGTATTTT.

The count of this clone is one. This sequence joins TRBV6-5 and TRBJ1-2, with a weak D call TRBD1 (6 bases). Germline lookup yields CDR1 MNHEY and CDR2 SVGAGI. The CDR3 length is 16 residues. Trimming cost V 0 bases and J 5 bases, with 16 bases left between them. CDR3 sequence reads: CASSYSGVGGGYGYTF. CDR3 DNA sequence: TGTGCCAGCAGTTACTCAGGGGTAGGGGGAGGGTATGGCTACACCTTC.

The rearrangement joins TRBV6-6 to TRBJ1-5, with a weak D call TRBD1 (5 bases). V lost 7 bases to trimming and J lost 1 base, with 11 bases between them. CDR3 length: 14 amino acids. Germline lookup yields CDR1 MNHNY and CDR2 SVGAGI (reference sequence). The DNA for the CDR3 is TGTGCCAGCACCCAGGGTTCGAGCAATCAGCCCCAGCATTTT. Its protein product is CASTQGSSNQPQHF.

The chain couples TRBV2 to TRBJ1-1; the D gene is possibly TRBD1 (5 bases). Trimming took 6 bases from V and 1 from J, leaving 12 bases between them. The CDR3 runs to 14 residues. From germline, CDR1 is SNHLY and CDR2 FYNNEI. The CDR3 nucleotides read TGTGCCAGCAGGGGGGGATTGGCGAACACTGAAGCTTTCTTT. It translates to CASRGGLANTEAFF. Looking up the rest from reference TRBV2 and TRBJ1-1 gives the full variable domain: EPEVTQTPSHQVTQMGQEVILRCVPISNHLYFYWYRQILGQKVEFLVSFYNNEISEKSEIFDDQFSVERPDGSNFTLKIRSTKLEDSAMYFCASRGGLANTEAFFGQGTRLTVV.

The genes are TRBV10-3 and TRBJ2-2; 14 positions agree with TRBD2. This CDR3 contains 18 residues. Germline V gene data show CDR1 as ENHRY and CDR2 as SYGVKD. The junction had 5 bases not matched to a gene; V was cut back by 0 bases and J by 5 bases. The CDR3 region is CAISESTSGGAGTGELFF. The CDR3 bases are TGTGCCATCAGTGAGTCGACTAGCGGGGGGGCCGGAACCGGGGAGCTGTTTTTT.

The chain uses TRBV2 and TRBJ1-1; D is undetermined. Germline CDR1 reads SNHLY; CDR2 reads FYNNEI. The CDR3 is 12 amino acids. Trimming removed 7 bases from V and 3 bases from J, with 9 bases in between. Here the CDR3 reads CASKSEYTEAFF. The CDR3 DNA reads as TGTGCCAGCAAATCAGAATACACTGAAGCTTTCTTT.

This chain joins TRBV29-1 and TRBJ2-7, with a tentative D call TRBD2 (5 bases). CDR1 is SQVTM, CDR2 ANQGSEA, per germline. CDR3 length: 12 residues. With 6 bases removed from V and 0 bases from J, the gap between germline ends came to 9 bases. The CDR3: CSVEVSSYEQYF. CDR3 in DNA: TGCAGCGTGGAGGTTTCCTCCTACGAGCAGTACTTC.

V usage is TRBV4-1 and J usage is TRBJ1-4; D gene uncertain. Germline V CDR1 and CDR2: MGHRA, YSYEKL. Trimming removed 0 bases from V and 5 bases from J, with 4 bases in between. The CDR3 extends over 13 amino acids. The CDR3 DNA is TGCGCCAGCAGCCAAGAGAGAAATGAAAAACTGTTTTTT. Residues: CASSQERNEKLFF.

This chain joins TRBV5-1 and TRBJ1-1, with a possible D match to TRBD1 (5 bases). V lost 2 bases and J lost 4, with 12 bases in between. CDR1 is SGHRS and CDR2 is YFSETQ in the germline V gene. This CDR3 is 14 amino acids long. CDR3 sequence reads: CASSFDSLGTEAFF. CDR3 nucleotides: TGCGCCAGCAGCTTCGACAGCTTGGGCACTGAAGCTTTCTTT.

The chain couples TRBV7-8 to TRBJ1-5; D possibly corresponds to TRBD1 (6 bases). The CDR3 spans 13 residues. The germline V and J ends were trimmed by 4 bases and 5 bases, with 9 bases remaining between them. From germline, CDR1 is SGHVS and CDR2 FQNEAQ. This CDR3 is CASSSDRYQPQHF. Written as DNA, the CDR3 is TGTGCCAGCAGCTCGGACAGATATCAGCCCCAGCATTTT.

This chain uses TRBV2 with TRBJ1-2; D remains ambiguous. The CDR3 length is 15 residues. Germline values: CDR1 SNHLY, CDR2 FYNNEI. Between the trimmed V and J ends, which lost 0 bases and 5 bases, there was a span of 13 bases. As DNA, the CDR3 is TGTGCCAGCAGTGAAGCGCTTAATGGCCGTTATGGCTACACCTTC. Its protein is CASSEALNGRYGYTF. Based on the CDR3 plus reference TRBV2 and TRBJ1-2, the full variable domain is EPEVTQTPSHQVTQMGQEVILRCVPISNHLYFYWYRQILGQKVEFLVSFYNNEISEKSEIFDDQFSVERPDGSNFTLKIRSTKLEDSAMYFCASSEALNGRYGYTFGSGTRLTVV.

This clone has just one count. The V gene is TRBV14, the J gene TRBJ1-2; TRBD1 matches at 10 bases. The ends lost 3 bases at V and 2 bases at J; junction bases unmatched: 6. This CDR3 is built from 16 residues. Per the germline V gene, CDR1 is SGHDN and CDR2 is FVKESK. The CDR3 reads CASSQGQGSRNYGYTF. Here the CDR3 DNA reads TGTGCCAGCAGCCAGGGACAGGGGTCGCGAAACTATGGCTACACCTTC.

In DNA, the CDR3 is TGTGCCAGCAGTGAAGGGGGGGCAGGTTACACCGGGGAGCTGTTTTTT. Translated, it gives CASSEGGAGYTGELFF. V usage is TRBV25-1 and J usage is TRBJ2-2, with a weak D call TRBD2 (7 bases). The CDR3 runs 16 residues. V dropped 2 bases and J dropped 3 bases, with 13 bases sitting between them. Germline lookup yields CDR1 MGHDK and CDR2 SYGVNS.

The V gene is TRBV7-2, the J gene TRBJ2-1; D gene ambiguous. The germline CDR1 and CDR2 sequences are SGHTA and FQGNSA. This CDR3 spans 15 amino acids. V was pared by 0 bases and J by 0 bases, with 6 bases between. In nucleotides, the CDR3 is TGTGCCAGCAGCTTAGCGCCGAGCTCCTACAATGAGCAGTTCTTC. Its protein product is CASSLAPSSYNEQFF. The whole variable domain, remainder taken from reference TRBV7-2 and TRBJ2-1, is GAGVSQSPSNKVTEKGKDVELRCDPISGHTALYWYRQSLGQGLEFLIYFQGNSAPDKSGLPSDRFSAERTGGSVSTLTIQRTQQEDSAVYLCASSLAPSSYNEQFFGPGTRLTVL.

Notes on this clone: Other DNA sequences of this sample code for an identical CDR3. This chain links TRBV5-1 with TRBJ2-7; TRBD1 might be the D (6 bases). Between the trimmed V and J ends, which lost 0 bases and 2 bases, there was a span of 9 bases. Germline lookup yields CDR1 SGHRS and CDR2 YFSETQ. CDR3 length equals 14 residues. CDR3 nucleotide sequence: TGCGCCAGCAGCTTGGTTCAGGGGCCCTACGAGCAGTACTTC. Residues: CASSLVQGPYEQYF.

The chain carries TRBV7-9 and TRBJ2-1; TRBD1 matches at 11 bases. The CDR3 extends over 16 amino acids. CDR1 is SEHNR and CDR2 is FQNEAQ in the germline V gene (reference sequence). The J segment lost 2 bases and the V segment lost 3 bases, leaving 3 bases of the junction unmatched. CDR3 nucleotides: TGTGCCAGCAGCTTGGACAGGGGGCTAGCCTACAATGAGCAGTTCTTC. Its protein is CASSLDRGLAYNEQFF.

The V and J genes are TRBV3-1 (or the pseudogene TRBV3-2) and TRBJ1-1; 8 bases are shared with TRBD1. V trimming: 1 base; J trimming: 9 bases; junction bases outside the gene matches: 19. The CDR3 runs to 18 residues. In germline, CDR1 is LGHDT, CDR2 YNNKEL (reference sequence). CDR3 bases: TGTGCCAGCAGCCAAGTGACCTCGTTGTTGACAGGGGCGAGGAAAGCTTTCTTT. Translating gives CASSQVTSLLTGARKAFF.

This clone was seen only a few times. Other DNA sequences in the same sample also yield this CDR3. The V gene is TRBV18, the J gene TRBJ1-1, with 8 bases that match TRBD1. With V trimmed by 2 bases and J by 1 base, 0 bases remained unmatched. CDR1 is KGHSH, CDR2 LQKENI, per germline. The CDR3 extends over 14 amino acids. The CDR3 loop reads CASSPGQGNTEAFF. Written as DNA, the CDR3 is TGTGCCAGCTCACCAGGACAGGGGAACACTGAAGCTTTCTTT.

The chain employs TRBV4-1 and TRBJ2-5; a possible D gene is TRBD1 (6 bases). CDR3 length: 15 residues. V was trimmed by 4 bases and J by 2 bases, leaving 14 bases between them. Germline assignment: CDR1 MGHRA and CDR2 YSYEKL. CDR3 nucleotide sequence: TGCGCCAGCAGCCCAGGGGAATATACTCAAGAGACCCAGTACTTC. Amino acids: CASSPGEYTQETQYF.